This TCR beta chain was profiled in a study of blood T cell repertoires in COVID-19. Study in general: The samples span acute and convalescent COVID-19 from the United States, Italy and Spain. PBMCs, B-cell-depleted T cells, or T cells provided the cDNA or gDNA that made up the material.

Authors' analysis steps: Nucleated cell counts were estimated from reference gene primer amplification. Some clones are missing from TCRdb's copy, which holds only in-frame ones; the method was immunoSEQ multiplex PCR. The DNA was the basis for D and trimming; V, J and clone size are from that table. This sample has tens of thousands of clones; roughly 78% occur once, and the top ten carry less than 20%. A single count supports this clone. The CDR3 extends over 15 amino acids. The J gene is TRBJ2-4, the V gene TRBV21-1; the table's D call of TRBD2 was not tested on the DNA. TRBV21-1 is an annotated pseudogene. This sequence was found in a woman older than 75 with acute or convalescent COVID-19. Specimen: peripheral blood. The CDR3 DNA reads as TGTGCCAGCAGCAAAGCCCTGAGAGCCAAAAACATTCAGTACTTC. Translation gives CASSKALRAKNIQYF.